This entry features one TCR beta chain sequence. The sample originates from a study of long-term antiretroviral therapy in people with HIV. Survey-level resolution applied to immunoSEQ assay v3.0. Data came from immunoSEQ multiplex PCR; TCRdb stores just in-frame clones and leaves some out. The sample consists of 25,000 to 30,000 clones, about four fifths of them appearing once. CDR3 length equals 13 residues. V was pared by 2 bases and J by 0 bases, with 4 bases between. In germline, CDR1 is KGHSH, CDR2 LQKENI. The source of this sequence is a middle-aged man with HIV. The chain combines TRBV18 with TRBJ1-1; no definite D call. This sample comprised unsorted PBMCs, obtained 3 years after starting antiretroviral therapy. In nucleotides, the CDR3 is TGTGCCAGCTCACCAGACTTGAACACTGAAGCTTTCTTT. Translation: CASSPDLNTEAFF.